The 22 T cell receptor beta chains presented below share a single source sample, sequenced in a study of cytomegalovirus exposure and HLA in healthy donors (dated by TCRdb to the late 2010s). The receptor library was made with the immunoSEQ multiplex PCR assay. For the multiplex PCR, a mixture combining 60 forward primers for TCR Vbeta segments and 13 reverse primers for TCR Jbeta segments was used. This is the immuneACCESS table as TCRdb keeps it, with only in-frame sequences that have V and J called. A part of the clones is gone; compared with another copy, unresolved V genes explain less than half, and the rest is unexplained. This sample gives 60,000 to 70,000 clones in total; about 82% of them show up just once. The ten top clones hold roughly 4.7% of the sample. Sequencing used PBMCs. These receptors all stem from a woman aged 25 to 45 in good health and CMV-seronegative.

The chain carries TRBV29-1 and TRBJ1-1; possible D gene TRBD1, 5 bases. Trimming left V 0 bases short and J 3 bases short, with 11 bases between. CDR1 and CDR2 from the germline V gene are SQVTM and ANQGSEA. This CDR3 contains 14 residues. The CDR3 DNA reads as TGCAGCGTTGAAGACCCTTACAGGCACACTGAAGCTTTCTTT. It encodes CSVEDPYRHTEAFF. Full variable domain (remainder filled in from reference TRBV29-1 and TRBJ1-1): SAVISQKPSRDICQRGTSLTIQCQVDSQVTMMFWYRQQPGQSLTLIATANQGSEATYESGFVIDKFPISRPNLTFSTLTVSNMSPEDSSIYLCSVEDPYRHTEAFFGQGTRLTVV.

The chain joins TRBV30 to TRBJ1-5; D possibly corresponds to TRBD1 (5 bases). From germline, CDR1 is GTSNPN and CDR2 SVGIG (reference sequence). The CDR3 contains 14 residues. V was clipped by 0 bases and J by 3 bases, with 9 bases between them. The CDR3 protein is CAWSVLGVNQPQHF. The CDR3 nucleotides are TGTGCCTGGAGTGTATTAGGGGTCAATCAGCCCCAGCATTTT. The whole variable domain, filled in from reference TRBV30 and TRBJ1-5, reads SQTIHQWPATLVQPVGSPLSLECTVEGTSNPNLYWYRQAAGRGLQLLFYSVGIGQISSEVPQNLSASRPQDRQFILSSKKLLLSDSGFYLCAWSVLGVNQPQHFGDGTRLSIL.

This clone was found a few times. CDR3 loop: CASRATTRLAGVFHEQFF. CDR3 nucleotide sequence: TGCGCCAGCAGAGCGACCACTCGACTAGCGGGAGTGTTTCATGAGCAGTTCTTC. The chain carries TRBV10-1 and TRBJ2-1; TRBD2 matches at 12 bases. The germline CDR1 and CDR2 sequences are WNHNN and SYGVQD (reference sequence). This CDR3 spans 18 amino acids. V dropped 6 bases and J dropped 8; count of bases not matched to a gene: 17.

The V and J genes are TRBV7-8 and TRBJ1-5, with D tentatively TRBD1 (5 bases). CDR1 and CDR2 from the germline V gene are SGHVS and FQNEAQ. The CDR3 is 17 amino acids. The V gene lost 5 bases and the J gene lost 0 bases, with 17 bases spanning the gap. CDR3 sequence: CASSRTVRGNSNQPQHF. DNA of the CDR3: TGTGCCAGCAGCCGTACGGTCCGGGGGAATAGCAATCAGCCCCAGCATTTT.

The V call is TRBV4-1, the J call TRBJ2-1, with D unresolved. Germline values: CDR1 MGHRA, CDR2 YSYEKL. The CDR3 runs 14 residues. Trimming took 0 bases from V and 10 from J, leaving 13 bases between them. The CDR3 reads CASSQDWARPEQFF. The CDR3 DNA is TGCGCCAGCAGCCAAGATTGGGCAAGACCCGAGCAGTTCTTC.

This rearrangement joins TRBV18 to TRBJ2-7, with a possible D match to TRBD2 (6 bases). The CDR3 is 11 amino acids. Germline lookup yields CDR1 KGHSH and CDR2 LQKENI. V gave up 6 bases and J gave up 5 bases, with 8 bases separating them. The CDR3 sequence: CASSGEDEQYF. DNA of the CDR3: TGTGCCAGCTCGGGGGAGGACGAGCAGTACTTC.

This chain connects TRBV30 to TRBJ1-5; the D gene is possibly TRBD1 (6 bases). Trimming left V 3 bases short and J 7 bases short, with 19 bases between. The CDR3 covers 15 residues. CDR1 is GTSNPN, CDR2 SVGIG, per germline (reference sequence). The CDR3 coding sequence is TGTGCCTGGAGCCGAGGGCCAGGGGTGAGGCAGCCCCAGCATTTT. Protein: CAWSRGPGVRQPQHF.

The V gene is TRBV30, the J gene TRBJ2-7, with D possibly being TRBD2 (6 bases). The germline V gene has CDR1 GTSNPN and CDR2 SVGIG (reference sequence). The CDR3 has 16 residues. The ends were cut back, 3 bases at V and 3 bases at J, with 21 bases in the middle. CDR3 coding DNA: TGTGCCTGGAGGGGGAAGTCGGTAGCGGAAATCTACGAGCAGTACTTC. Translated: CAWRGKSVAEIYEQYF.

This chain links TRBV10-1 with TRBJ1-1, with D possibly matching TRBD1 (6 bases). V shed 3 bases and J shed 2 bases, with 13 bases lying between them. This CDR3 has 15 amino acids. The germline gives CDR1 WNHNN, CDR2 SYGVQD (reference sequence). The CDR3 is CASSDQSTGNTEAFF. The CDR3 DNA reads TGCGCCAGCAGTGACCAGTCGACAGGAAACACTGAAGCTTTCTTT.

This chain joins TRBV13 and TRBJ1-1; tentative D call: TRBD1 (5 bases). Per the germline V gene, CDR1 is PRHDT and CDR2 is FYEKMQ (reference sequence). Trimming shortened V by 4 bases and J by 8 bases, and 17 bases separated the two germline ends. The CDR3 has 14 residues. The CDR3 reads CASSSGLRVKEAFF. CDR3 sequence (DNA): TGTGCCAGCAGCTCGGGCCTCAGGGTAAAAGAAGCTTTCTTT.

V and J are TRBV6-6 and TRBJ2-7; 8 bases agree with TRBD1. Germline CDR1 is MNHNY and CDR2 is SVGAGI (reference sequence). The CDR3 runs 15 residues. With V trimmed by 4 bases and J by 5 bases, 10 bases remained unmatched. CDR3 region: CASSFPGTGGDEQYF. The CDR3 nucleotides are TGTGCCAGCAGTTTCCCCGGGACAGGAGGAGACGAGCAGTACTTC.

Written as DNA, the CDR3 is TGTGCCAGCAGCTACGACAGTTCTAGCACAGATACGCAGTATTTT. Its translation: CASSYDSSSTDTQYF. The rearrangement links TRBV7-9 to TRBJ2-3, with a weak D call TRBD1 (5 bases). Per germline, CDR1 SEHNR and CDR2 FQNEAQ (reference sequence). This CDR3 region has 15 residues. Trimming shortened V by 4 bases and J by 0 bases, and 11 bases separated the two germline ends.

In this sample, this clone turned up many times. The chain links TRBV10-2 to TRBJ2-7; TRBD2 might be the D (5 bases). The V end was cut by 0 bases, the J end by 3 bases, with 9 bases between. Germline lookup yields CDR1 WSHSY and CDR2 SAAADI. This CDR3 is built from 14 residues. CDR3 loop: CASSESPGYYEQYF. CDR3 nucleotides: TGCGCCAGCAGTGAGTCTCCGGGATACTACGAGCAGTACTTC.

The V call is TRBV2, the J call TRBJ1-4; maybe TRBD1 (6 bases). Per germline, CDR1 SNHLY and CDR2 FYNNEI. V lost 8 bases to trimming and J lost 8 bases, with 18 bases between them. The CDR3 runs to 14 residues. The CDR3 protein is CASLVEGQREKLFF. Written as DNA, the CDR3 is TGTGCCAGCCTGGTAGAAGGACAGAGGGAAAAACTGTTTTTT.

This chain links TRBV9 with TRBJ2-1; possible D gene TRBD2, 6 bases. Germline lookup yields CDR1 SGDLS and CDR2 YYNGEE. CDR3 length: 14 amino acids. The V gene lost 3 bases and the J gene lost 6 bases, with 13 bases spanning the gap. The CDR3 protein is CASSGGLEFNEQFF. CDR3 sequence (DNA): TGTGCCAGCAGCGGGGGACTGGAGTTCAATGAGCAGTTCTTC.

V and J are TRBV25-1 and TRBJ1-3; D not resolved. From germline, CDR1 is MGHDK and CDR2 SYGVNS. The CDR3 has 14 residues. The V end was cut by 4 bases, the J end by 8 bases, with 15 bases between. The CDR3 DNA reads TGTGCCAGCAGTGGGATACTCCCCGGAGACACCATATATTTT. Translated: CASSGILPGDTIYF.

This sequence joins TRBV6-5 and TRBJ2-5; a weak D match, TRBD2 (6 bases). V dropped 2 bases and J dropped 2 bases, with 6 bases sitting between them. This CDR3 contains 13 residues. Germline values: CDR1 MNHEY, CDR2 SVGAGI. The CDR3 nucleotides are TGTGCCAGCAGTTACGGGGGGCAAGAGACCCAGTACTTC. It encodes CASSYGGQETQYF.

CDR3 in DNA: TGTGCCAGCGGACTAGCGGGAACCACCGGGGAGCTGTTTTTT. Translated: CASGLAGTTGELFF. The rearrangement links TRBV2 to TRBJ2-2; TRBD2 matches at 12 bases. Trimming took 8 bases from V and 4 from J; bases not matched to a gene: 2. CDR3 length equals 14 residues. The germline CDR1 and CDR2 sequences are SNHLY and FYNNEI.

The chain joins TRBV10-3 to TRBJ2-3; a weak D match, TRBD2 (6 bases). V lost 5 bases, J lost 2 bases, and 17 bases lay in between. The CDR3 loop spans 16 amino acids. From germline, CDR1 is ENHRY and CDR2 SYGVKD. CDR3 DNA: TGTGCCATCAGTTTTTCCAGCGGCGGGGACACAGATACGCAGTATTTT. It yields the protein CAISFSSGGDTDTQYF.

The chain recombines TRBV15 with TRBJ2-7; weak D call: TRBD1 (6 bases). The CDR3 contains 15 residues. V was clipped by 3 bases and J by 1 base, with 13 bases between them. Germline-derived CDR1 and CDR2 are LNHNV and YYDKDF (reference sequence). The DNA of the CDR3 is TGTGCCACCAGCAGGTCGCAGGGGATATCCTACGAGCAGTACTTC. Residues: CATSRSQGISYEQYF.

The genes are TRBV4-1 and TRBJ2-5; TRBD1 might be the D (5 bases). The germline CDR1 and CDR2 sequences are MGHRA and YSYEKL. V gave up 6 bases and J gave up 4 bases, with 9 bases separating them. The CDR3 length is 12 residues. Written as DNA, the CDR3 is TGCGCCAGCAGTTTCCAGGGAGAGACCCAGTACTTC. Its translation is CASSFQGETQYF.

The genes are TRBV29-1 and TRBJ2-1; 9 bases map to TRBD1. The V gene end was trimmed by 0 bases and the J gene end by 9 bases; junction bases not matched to a gene: 15. The CDR3 extends over 17 amino acids. The germline V gene encodes CDR1 SQVTM and CDR2 ANQGSEA. The CDR3 sequence: CSVEDGGTGPAWGEQFF. DNA for the CDR3: TGCAGCGTTGAAGACGGGGGGACAGGGCCGGCATGGGGTGAGCAGTTCTTC.